This TCR beta chain was recovered during a study of blood T cells in healthy people across ages. V was shortened by 6 bases and J by 3 bases, with 9 bases between the two germline ends. CDR3 size: 13 residues. CDR1 is SGHTA and CDR2 is FQGNSA in the germline V gene. Notes on the study in general: Long-lived donors had more naive CD4+ cells and higher diversity than aged donors.

Combining a sample-barcoded 5' primer with a J-beta primer mix, a second PCR ran for 7 to 11 cycles. The template-switch adaptor was a 5' adaptor with 12 random nucleotides. It tagged each cDNA molecule. A single record per CDR3 protein comes from TCRdb applying MiXCR to the 5' RACE reads. The table lists hundreds of thousands of distinct CDR3 sequences, around three fifths of them singletons. As for this clonotype: Antigen specificity is unknown.

What was sequenced was blood. The receptor's source is a middle-aged man in good health. This rearrangement joins TRBV7-2 to TRBJ1-5; D is ambiguous. DNA for the CDR3: TGTGCCAGCAGGACGGACCCCAATCAGCCCCAGCATTTT. Its translation is CASRTDPNQPQHF. Together with reference TRBV7-2 and TRBJ1-5, the CDR3 gives the full variable domain: GAGVSQSPSNKVTEKGKDVELRCDPISGHTALYWYRQSLGQGLEFLIYFQGNSAPDKSGLPSDRFSAERTGGSVSTLTIQRTQQEDSAVYLCASRTDPNQPQHFGDGTRLSIL.